Given below is one T cell receptor beta chain in context. Germline CDR1 LNHNV, CDR2 YYDKDF (reference sequence). V was trimmed by 6 bases and J by 2 bases, leaving 11 bases between them. The CDR3 is made up of 14 amino acids. This sample is drawn from a study of blood T cell repertoires in COVID-19. This table comes from immunoSEQ multiplex PCR, and its TCRdb copy is limited to in-frame clones, with some not included. The table shows more than 200,000 clones, with under 90% occurring only once. The source of this sequence is a woman of 80 years or more with COVID-19, enrolled during active disease. This chain connects TRBV15 to TRBJ1-5, with no clear D. What was sequenced was peripheral blood. CDR3 nucleotides: TGTGCCACCAGACCTCGGCAGGGCAATCAGCCCCAGCATTTT. Its translation is CATRPRQGNQPQHF.